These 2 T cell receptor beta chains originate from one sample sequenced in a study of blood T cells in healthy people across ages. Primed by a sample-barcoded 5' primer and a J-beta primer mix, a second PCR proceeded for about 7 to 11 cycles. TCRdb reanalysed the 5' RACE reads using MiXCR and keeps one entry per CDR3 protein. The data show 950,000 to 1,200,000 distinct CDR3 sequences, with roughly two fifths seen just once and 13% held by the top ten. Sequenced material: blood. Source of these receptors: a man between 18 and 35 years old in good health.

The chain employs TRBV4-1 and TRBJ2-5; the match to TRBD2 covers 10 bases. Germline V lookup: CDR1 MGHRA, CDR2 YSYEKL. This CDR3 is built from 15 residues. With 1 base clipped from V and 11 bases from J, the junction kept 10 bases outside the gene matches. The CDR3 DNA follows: TGCGCCAGCAGCCAAGTTTGGACTAGCGGAAATGAGCAGTACTTC. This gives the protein CASSQVWTSGNEQYF.

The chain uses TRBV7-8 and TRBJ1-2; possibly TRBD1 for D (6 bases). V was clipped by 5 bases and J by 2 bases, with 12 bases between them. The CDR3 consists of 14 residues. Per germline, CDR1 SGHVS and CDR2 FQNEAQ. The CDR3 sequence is CASSLGTRNYGYTF. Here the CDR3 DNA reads TGTGCCAGCAGCCTTGGGACAAGGAACTATGGCTACACCTTC. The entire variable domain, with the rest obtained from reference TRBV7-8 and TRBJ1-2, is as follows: GAGVSQSPRYKVAKRGQDVALRCDPISGHVSLFWYQQALGQGPEFLTYFQNEAQLDKSGLPSDRFFAERPEGSVSTLKIQRTQQEDSAVYLCASSLGTRNYGYTFGSGTRLTVV.